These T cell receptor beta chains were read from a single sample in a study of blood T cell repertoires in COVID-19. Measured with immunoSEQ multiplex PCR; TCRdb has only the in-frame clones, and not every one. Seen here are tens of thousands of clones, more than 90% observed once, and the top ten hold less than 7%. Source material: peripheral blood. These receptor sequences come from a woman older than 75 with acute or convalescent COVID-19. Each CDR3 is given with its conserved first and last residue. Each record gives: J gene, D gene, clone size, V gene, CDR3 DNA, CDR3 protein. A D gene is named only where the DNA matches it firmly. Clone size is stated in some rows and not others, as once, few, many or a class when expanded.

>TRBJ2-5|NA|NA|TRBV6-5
TGTGCCAGCAGCGTCAGGACAGCGGCTGGAGAGACCCAGTACTTC
CASSVRTAAGETQYF
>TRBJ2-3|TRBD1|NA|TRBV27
TGTGCCAGCAGTACAGGGGCAGAGGCAGATACGCAGTATTTT
CASSTGAEADTQYF
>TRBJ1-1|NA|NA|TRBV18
TGTGCCAGCTCACCGGACAGCGCTCTTTGGACTGAAGCTTTCTTT
CASSPDSALWTEAFF
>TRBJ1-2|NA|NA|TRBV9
TGTGCCAGCCAAAGCGGGCCCAGTAACGGTGGCTACACCTTC
CASQSGPSNGGYTF
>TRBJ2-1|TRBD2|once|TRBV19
TGTGCCAGTAGTATCCTACTAGCGGGGGCCCTAGCGAATGAGCAGTTCTTC
CASSILLAGALANEQFF
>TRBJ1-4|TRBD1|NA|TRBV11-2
TGTGCCAGCAGCCCGAGGATCGGGACAGGGGCTAATGAAAAACTGTTTTTT
CASSPRIGTGANEKLFF
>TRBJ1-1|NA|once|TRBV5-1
TGCGCCAGCAGCTTGGGTGGGGGGGGCGAGGCTGACACTGAAGCTTTCTTT
CASSLGGGGEADTEAFF
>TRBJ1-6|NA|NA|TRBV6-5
TGTGCCAGCAGTTACTCGGCCAGGGCTTATAATTCACCCCTCCACTTT
CASSYSARAYNSPLHF
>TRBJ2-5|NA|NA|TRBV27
TGTGCCAGCAGTTTCGGGCGGGGCCAAGAGACCCAGTACTTC
CASSFGRGQETQYF
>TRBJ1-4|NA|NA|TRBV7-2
TGTGCCAGCAGCTTGAGGGTTCACGAAAAACTGTTTTTT
CASSLRVHEKLFF
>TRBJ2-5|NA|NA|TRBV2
TGTGCCAGCAGTCTCGCAGGAGAGACCCAGTACTTC
CASSLAGETQYF
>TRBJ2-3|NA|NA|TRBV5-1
TGCGCCAGCAGCCTCTGGACTAGCACAGATACGCAGTATTTT
CASSLWTSTDTQYF
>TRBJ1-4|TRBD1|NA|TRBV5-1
TGCGCCAGCAGCTTCGGAGGACAGGGGGATGAAAAACTGTTTTTT
CASSFGGQGDEKLFF
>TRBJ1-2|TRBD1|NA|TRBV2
TGTGCCAGCAGTGAGAGGGCAGGGGGCGCCTATGGCTACACCTTC
CASSERAGGAYGYTF
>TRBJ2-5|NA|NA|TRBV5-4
TGTGCCAGCAGCTTGAGCCCGCAAGAGACCCAGTACTTC
CASSLSPQETQYF
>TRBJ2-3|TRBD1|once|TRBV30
TGTGCCTGGAGTTACCGGGACAGGGTTGGGACGCAGTATTTT
CAWSYRDRVGTQYF
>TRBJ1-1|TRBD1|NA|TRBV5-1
TGCGCCAGCAGCTTTGGGACAGTACCGAACACTGAAGCTTTCTTT
CASSFGTVPNTEAFF
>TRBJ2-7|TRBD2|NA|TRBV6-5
TGTGCCAGCAGTTACTCGGGGGGGTCCTACGAGCAGTACTTC
CASSYSGGSYEQYF
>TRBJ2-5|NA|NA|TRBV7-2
TGTGCCAGCAGCAATCGACAGCAAGAGACCCAGTACTTC
CASSNRQQETQYF
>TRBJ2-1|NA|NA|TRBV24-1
TGTGCCACCAGTGATCCTCAGGATTCCTACAATGAGCAGTTCTTC
CATSDPQDSYNEQFF
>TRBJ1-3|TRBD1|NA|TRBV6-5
TGTGCCAGCAGGGGGACAGGGGGCATTGGAAACACCATATATTTT
CASRGTGGIGNTIYF
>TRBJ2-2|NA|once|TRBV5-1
TGCGCCAGCAGCTCCAATACCGGGGAGCTGTTTTTT
CASSSNTGELFF
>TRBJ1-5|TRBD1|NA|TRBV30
TGTGCCTGGAGTACCAGGGGGAATCAGCCCCAGCATTTT
CAWSTRGNQPQHF
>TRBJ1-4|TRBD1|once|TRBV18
TGTGCCAGCTCACCCTCTCGGGACAGGTTACGGGAACTGTTTTTT
CASSPSRDRLRELFF
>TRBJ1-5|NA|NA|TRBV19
TGTGCCAGTAGTATAGGGTCCAGCCAGGGCAATCAGCCCCAGCATTTT
CASSIGSSQGNQPQHF
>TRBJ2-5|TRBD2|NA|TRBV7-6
TGTGCCAGCAGCCCAGGGGCTAGCGGGGGCTGGGAGACCCAGTACTTC
CASSPGASGGWETQYF
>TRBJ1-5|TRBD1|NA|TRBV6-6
TGTGCCAGCAGCCCCTGGACAGGGAATAGCAATCAGCCCCAGCATTTT
CASSPWTGNSNQPQHF
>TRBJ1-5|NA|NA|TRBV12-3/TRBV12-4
TGTGCCAGCAGTTTGGCACCTCAGCCCCAGCATTTT
CASSLAPQPQHF
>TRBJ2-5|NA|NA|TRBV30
TGTGCCTGGGGAAGGCTCTTGGGCACGGAGACCCAGTACTTC
CAWGRLLGTETQYF
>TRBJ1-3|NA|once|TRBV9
TGTGCCAGCAGCTTCAGTCCCAGCTCTGGAAACACCATATATTTT
CASSFSPSSGNTIYF
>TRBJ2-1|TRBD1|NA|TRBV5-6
TGTGCCAGCAGCCCTGATTTAAACAGGGGCGTTGGTCAGTTCTTC
CASSPDLNRGVGQFF
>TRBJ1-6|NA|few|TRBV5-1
TGCGCCAGCAGCTTGGCAGGAAATAATTCACCCCTCCACTTT
CASSLAGNNSPLHF
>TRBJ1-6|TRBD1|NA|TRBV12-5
TGTGCTAGTGGCACTGACAGGGACTCACCCCTCCACTTT
CASGTDRDSPLHF
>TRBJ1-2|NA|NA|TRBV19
TGTGCCAGTAGTATTCGAACAGGTCGACTTAACTATGGCTACACCTTC
CASSIRTGRLNYGYTF
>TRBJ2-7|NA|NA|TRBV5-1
TGCGCCAGCAGCCCGGTAGGACCCCAGGGCTACGAGCAGTACTTC
CASSPVGPQGYEQYF
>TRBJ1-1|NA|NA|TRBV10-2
TGCGCCAGCCGTGACCGAGGCAGGGTGAACACTGAAGCTTTCTTT
CASRDRGRVNTEAFF
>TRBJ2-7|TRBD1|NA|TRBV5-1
TGCGCCAGCAGCTCACCGGGACAGACCTACGAGCAGTACTTC
CASSSPGQTYEQYF
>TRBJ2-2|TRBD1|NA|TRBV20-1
TGCAGTGCAAGTCCGGGACAGGGATACACCGGGGAGCTGTTTTTT
CSASPGQGYTGELFF
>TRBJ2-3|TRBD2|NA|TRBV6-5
TGTGCCAGCAGTTACGGGGGGGTAGGGAGCACAGATACGCAGTATTTT
CASSYGGVGSTDTQYF
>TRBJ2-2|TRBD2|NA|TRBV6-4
TGTGCCAGCAGTCGCCAACTAGCGGGGGACACCGGGGAGCTGTTTTTT
CASSRQLAGDTGELFF
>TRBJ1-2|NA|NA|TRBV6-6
TGTGCCAGCAGTTACACGGACTATGGCTACACCTTC
CASSYTDYGYTF
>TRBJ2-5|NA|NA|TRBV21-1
TGTGCCAGTGCCGGGTGGGAGACCCAGTACTTC
CASAGWETQYF
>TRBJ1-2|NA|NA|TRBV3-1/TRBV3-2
TGTGCCAGCAGCCAAGCCCCCGGCACCGGGGGAGGCTACACCTTC
CASSQAPGTGGGYTF
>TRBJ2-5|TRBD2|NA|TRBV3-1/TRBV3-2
TGTGCCAGCAGCCAAGTCCCGGCTAGCGGGGCCCAAGAGACCCAGTACTTC
CASSQVPASGAQETQYF